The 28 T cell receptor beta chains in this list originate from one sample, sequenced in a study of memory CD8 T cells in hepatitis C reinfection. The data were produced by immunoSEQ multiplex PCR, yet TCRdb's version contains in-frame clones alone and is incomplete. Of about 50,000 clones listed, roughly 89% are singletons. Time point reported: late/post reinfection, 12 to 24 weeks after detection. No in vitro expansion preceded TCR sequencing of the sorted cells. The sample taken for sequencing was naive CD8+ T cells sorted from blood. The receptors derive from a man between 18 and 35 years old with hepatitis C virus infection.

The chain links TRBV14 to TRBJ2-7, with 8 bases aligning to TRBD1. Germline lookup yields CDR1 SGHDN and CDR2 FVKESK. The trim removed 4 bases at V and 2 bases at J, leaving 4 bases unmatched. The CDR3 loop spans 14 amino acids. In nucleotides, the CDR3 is TGTGCCAGCAGCCTCGGACAGGGACCCTACGAGCAGTACTTC. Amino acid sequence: CASSLGQGPYEQYF.

In nucleotides, the CDR3 is TGTGCCAGCAGCCCCAGGGACAGCTGGGTCGCTAGGGAGCAGTTCTTC. Its translation: CASSPRDSWVAREQFF. The rearrangement uses TRBV28 and TRBJ2-1, with 7 bases lining up with TRBD1. The V segment lost 6 bases and the J segment 10 bases; nucleotides outside the gene matches: 18. This CDR3 region has 16 residues. Germline values: CDR1 MDHEN, CDR2 SYDVKM.

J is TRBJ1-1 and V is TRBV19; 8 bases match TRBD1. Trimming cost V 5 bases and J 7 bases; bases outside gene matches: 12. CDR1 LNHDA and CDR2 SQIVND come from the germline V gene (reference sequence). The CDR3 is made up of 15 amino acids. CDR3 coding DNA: TGTGCCAGTAGTGCTCAGGGGGCGCGTCTTAATGAAGCTTTCTTT. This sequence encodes CASSAQGARLNEAFF.

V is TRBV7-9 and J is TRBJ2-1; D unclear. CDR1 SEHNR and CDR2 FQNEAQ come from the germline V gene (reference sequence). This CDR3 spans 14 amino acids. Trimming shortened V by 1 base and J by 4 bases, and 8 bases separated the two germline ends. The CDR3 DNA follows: TGTGCCAGCAGCTTAGTGAGCGTTTACAATGAGCAGTTCTTC. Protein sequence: CASSLVSVYNEQFF.

CDR3 in amino acids: CASNVGLGTGELFF. As DNA, the CDR3 is TGTGCCAGTAACGTAGGACTAGGGACCGGGGAGCTGTTTTTT. This chain uses TRBV19 with TRBJ2-2; TRBD2 aligns across 7 bases. V shed 7 bases, J shed 5 bases, and the junction held 7 bases outside the gene matches. Germline CDR1 LNHDA, CDR2 SQIVND (reference sequence). The CDR3 runs 14 residues.

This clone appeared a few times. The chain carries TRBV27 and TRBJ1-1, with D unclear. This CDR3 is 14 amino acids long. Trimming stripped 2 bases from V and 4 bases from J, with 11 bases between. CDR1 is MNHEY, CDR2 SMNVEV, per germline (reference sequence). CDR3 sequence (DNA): TGTGCCAGCAGTTTAGCCGGGATATCCACTGAAGCTTTCTTT. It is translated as CASSLAGISTEAFF.

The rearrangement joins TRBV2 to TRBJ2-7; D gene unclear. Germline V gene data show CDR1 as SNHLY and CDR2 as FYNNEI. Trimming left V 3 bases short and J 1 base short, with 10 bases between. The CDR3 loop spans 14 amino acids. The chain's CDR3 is CASSDAEVSYEQYF. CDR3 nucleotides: TGTGCCAGCAGTGACGCTGAGGTGTCCTACGAGCAGTACTTC. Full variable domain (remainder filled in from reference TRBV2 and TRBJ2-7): EPEVTQTPSHQVTQMGQEVILRCVPISNHLYFYWYRQILGQKVEFLVSFYNNEISEKSEIFDDQFSVERPDGSNFTLKIRSTKLEDSAMYFCASSDAEVSYEQYFGPGTRLTVT.

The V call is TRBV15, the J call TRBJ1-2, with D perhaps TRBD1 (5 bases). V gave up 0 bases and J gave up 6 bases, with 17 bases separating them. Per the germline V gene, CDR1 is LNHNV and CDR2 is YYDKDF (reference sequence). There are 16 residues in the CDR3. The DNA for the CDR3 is TGTGCCACCAGCAGAGATCTTGGGGCGCCGATTGATGGCTACACCTTC. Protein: CATSRDLGAPIDGYTF.

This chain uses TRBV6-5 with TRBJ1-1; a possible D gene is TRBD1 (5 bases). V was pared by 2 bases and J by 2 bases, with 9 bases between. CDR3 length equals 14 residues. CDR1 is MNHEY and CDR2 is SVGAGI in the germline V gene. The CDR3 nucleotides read TGTGCCAGCAGTTACGTGGACACCAACACTGAAGCTTTCTTT. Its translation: CASSYVDTNTEAFF.

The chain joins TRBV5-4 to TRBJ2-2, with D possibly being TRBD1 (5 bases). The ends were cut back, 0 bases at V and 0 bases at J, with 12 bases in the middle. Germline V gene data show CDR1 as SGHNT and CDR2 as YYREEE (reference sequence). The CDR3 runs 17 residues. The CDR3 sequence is CASSLGGRSSNTGELFF. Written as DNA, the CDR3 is TGTGCCAGCAGCTTGGGGGGCAGATCCTCGAACACCGGGGAGCTGTTTTTT.

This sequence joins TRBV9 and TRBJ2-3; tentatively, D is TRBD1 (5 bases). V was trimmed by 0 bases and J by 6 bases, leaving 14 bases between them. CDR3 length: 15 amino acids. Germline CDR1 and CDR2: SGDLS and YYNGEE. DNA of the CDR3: TGTGCCAGCAGCGTAGGGGGCCACCACACCGATACGCAGTATTTT. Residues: CASSVGGHHTDTQYF.

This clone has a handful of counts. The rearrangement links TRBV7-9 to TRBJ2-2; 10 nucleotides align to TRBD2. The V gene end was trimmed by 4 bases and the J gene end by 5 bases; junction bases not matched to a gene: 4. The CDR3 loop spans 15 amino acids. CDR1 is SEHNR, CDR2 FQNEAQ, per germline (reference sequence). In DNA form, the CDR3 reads TGTGCCAGCAGCTACGATAGCGGGGGGACCGGGGAGCTGTTTTTT. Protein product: CASSYDSGGTGELFF.

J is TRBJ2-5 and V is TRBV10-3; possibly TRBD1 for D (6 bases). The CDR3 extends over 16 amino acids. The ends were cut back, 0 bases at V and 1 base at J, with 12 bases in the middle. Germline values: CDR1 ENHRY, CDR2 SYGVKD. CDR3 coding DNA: TGTGCCATCAGTGAGTCCAAACAGGGACCCCAAGAGACCCAGTACTTC. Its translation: CAISESKQGPQETQYF.

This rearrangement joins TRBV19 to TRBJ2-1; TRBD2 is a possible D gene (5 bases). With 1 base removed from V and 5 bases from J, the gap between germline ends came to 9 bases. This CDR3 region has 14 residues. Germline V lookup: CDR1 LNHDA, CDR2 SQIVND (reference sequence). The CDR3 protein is CASSIGWGDNEQFF. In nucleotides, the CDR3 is TGTGCCAGTAGTATAGGGTGGGGAGACAATGAGCAGTTCTTC.

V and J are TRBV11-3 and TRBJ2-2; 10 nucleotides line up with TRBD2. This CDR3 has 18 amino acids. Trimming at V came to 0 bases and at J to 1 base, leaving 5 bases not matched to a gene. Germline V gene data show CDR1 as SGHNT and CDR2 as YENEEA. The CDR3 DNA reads TGTGCCAGCAGCTTAGACCCCTGGACTAGCGGGAACACCGGGGAGCTGTTTTTT. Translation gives CASSLDPWTSGNTGELFF.

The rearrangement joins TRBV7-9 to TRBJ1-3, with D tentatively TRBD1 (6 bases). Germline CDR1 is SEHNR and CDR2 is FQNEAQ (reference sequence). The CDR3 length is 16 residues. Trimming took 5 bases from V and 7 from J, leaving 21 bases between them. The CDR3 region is CASSHSGGQFWNTIYF. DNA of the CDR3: TGTGCCAGCAGCCATTCCGGAGGACAGTTCTGGAACACCATATATTTT.

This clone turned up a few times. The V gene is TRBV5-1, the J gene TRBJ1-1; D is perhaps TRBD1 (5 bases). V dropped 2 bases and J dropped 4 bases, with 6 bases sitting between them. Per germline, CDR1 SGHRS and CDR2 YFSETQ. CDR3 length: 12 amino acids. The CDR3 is CASSFTGTEAFF. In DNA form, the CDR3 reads TGCGCCAGCAGCTTCACAGGCACTGAAGCTTTCTTT.

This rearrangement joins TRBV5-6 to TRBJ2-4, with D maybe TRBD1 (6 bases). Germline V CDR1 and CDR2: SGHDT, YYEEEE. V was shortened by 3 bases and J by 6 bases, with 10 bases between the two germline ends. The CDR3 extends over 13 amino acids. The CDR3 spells CASSWTDPNIQYF. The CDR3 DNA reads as TGTGCCAGCAGCTGGACAGATCCAAACATTCAGTACTTC. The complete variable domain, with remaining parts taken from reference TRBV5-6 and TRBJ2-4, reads DAGVTQSPTHLIKTRGQQVTLRCSPKSGHDTVSWYQQALGQGPQFIFQYYEEEERQRGNFPDRFSGHQFPNYSSELNVNALLLGDSALYLCASSWTDPNIQYFGAGTRLSVL.

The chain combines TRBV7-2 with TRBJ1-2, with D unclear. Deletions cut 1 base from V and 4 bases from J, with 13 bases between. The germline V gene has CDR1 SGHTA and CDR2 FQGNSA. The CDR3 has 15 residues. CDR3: CASSLGPLPSYGYTF. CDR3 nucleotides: TGTGCCAGCAGCTTAGGACCCCTCCCTAGCTATGGCTACACCTTC.

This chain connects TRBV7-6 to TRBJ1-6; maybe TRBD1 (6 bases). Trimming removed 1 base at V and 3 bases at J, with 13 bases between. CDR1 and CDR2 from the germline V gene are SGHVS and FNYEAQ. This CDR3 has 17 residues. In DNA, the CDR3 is TGTGCCAGCAGCTTAGACGGGGGGCAAGGCTATAATTCACCCCTCCACTTT. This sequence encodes CASSLDGGQGYNSPLHF.

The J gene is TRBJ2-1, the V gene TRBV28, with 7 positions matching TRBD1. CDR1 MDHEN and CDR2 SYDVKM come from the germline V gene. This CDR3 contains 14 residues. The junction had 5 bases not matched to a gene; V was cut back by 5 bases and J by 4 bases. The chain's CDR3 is CASSQDRAYNEQFF. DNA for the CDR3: TGTGCCAGCAGTCAAGACAGGGCGTACAATGAGCAGTTCTTC.

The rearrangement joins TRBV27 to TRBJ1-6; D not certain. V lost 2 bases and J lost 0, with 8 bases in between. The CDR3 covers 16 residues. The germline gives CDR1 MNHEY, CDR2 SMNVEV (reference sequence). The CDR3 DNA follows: TGTGCCAGCAGTTTAAACTCCTTCTCCTATAATTCACCCCTCCACTTT. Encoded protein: CASSLNSFSYNSPLHF.

This CDR3 reads CASSQEEPGTSGGRSSYEQYV. DNA for the CDR3: TGCGCCAGCAGCCAAGAAGAACCCGGGACTAGCGGGGGGAGGAGCTCCTACGAGCAGTACGTC. V gene TRBV4-3 combines with J gene TRBJ2-7; TRBD2 matches at 15 bases. This CDR3 contains 21 residues. V was pared by 0 bases and J by 0 bases, with 12 bases of the junction left unmatched. The germline V gene encodes CDR1 LGHNA and CDR2 YSLEER.

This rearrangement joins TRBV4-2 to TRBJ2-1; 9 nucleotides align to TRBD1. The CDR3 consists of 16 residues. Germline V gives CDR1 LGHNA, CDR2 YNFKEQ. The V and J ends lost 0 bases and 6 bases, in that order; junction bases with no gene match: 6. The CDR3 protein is CASSQDQLTGGNEQFF. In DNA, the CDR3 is TGTGCCAGCAGCCAAGATCAGCTGACAGGGGGCAATGAGCAGTTCTTC.

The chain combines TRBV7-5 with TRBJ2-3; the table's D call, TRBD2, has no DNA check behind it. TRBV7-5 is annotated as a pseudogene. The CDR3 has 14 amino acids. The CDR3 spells CARGGQVSPDTQYF. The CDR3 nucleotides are TGTGCCCGGGGAGGGCAGGTCAGTCCAGATACGCAGTATTTT.

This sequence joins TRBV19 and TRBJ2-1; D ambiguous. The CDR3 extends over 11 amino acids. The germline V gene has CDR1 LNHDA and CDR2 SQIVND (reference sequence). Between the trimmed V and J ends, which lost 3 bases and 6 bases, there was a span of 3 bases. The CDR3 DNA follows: TGTGCCAGTAGTATCGGCAATGAGCAGTTCTTC. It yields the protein CASSIGNEQFF.

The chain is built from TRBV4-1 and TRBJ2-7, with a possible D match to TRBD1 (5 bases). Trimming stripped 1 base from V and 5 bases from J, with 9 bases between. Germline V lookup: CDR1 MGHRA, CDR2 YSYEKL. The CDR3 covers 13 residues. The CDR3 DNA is TGCGCCAGCAGCCAAGGGACATCTGACGAGCAGTACTTC. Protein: CASSQGTSDEQYF.

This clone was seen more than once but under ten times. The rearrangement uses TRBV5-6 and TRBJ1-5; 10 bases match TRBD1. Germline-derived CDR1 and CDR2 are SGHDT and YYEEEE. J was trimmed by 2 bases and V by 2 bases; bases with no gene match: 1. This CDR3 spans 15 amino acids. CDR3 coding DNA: TGTGCCAGCAGCTTTGGGACAGGGGGCAATCAGCCCCAGCATTTT. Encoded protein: CASSFGTGGNQPQHF.